This paragraph covers one T cell receptor (beta chain) sequence. These data come from a study of blood T cell repertoires in COVID-19. From germline, CDR1 is SGHNT and CDR2 YENEEA. V was pared by 3 bases and J by 2 bases, with 7 bases between. CDR3 length: 14 residues. Only in-frame clones appear in the TCRdb table, and some are missing; sequencing was by immunoSEQ multiplex PCR. The sample has 90,000 to 120,000 clones; 90% to 95% are singletons. The source is a woman younger than 45 with acute or convalescent COVID-19. This chain links TRBV11-3 with TRBJ2-2; perhaps TRBD1 as D (5 bases). Sequenced: peripheral blood. The CDR3 spells CASSLGLNTGELFF. Here the CDR3 DNA reads TGTGCCAGCAGCTTGGGGCTCAACACCGGGGAGCTGTTTTTT.